A single T cell receptor beta chain is shown here with its context. The antigen is undetermined. TCRdb ran MiXCR on the RACE reads and lists one entry per CDR3 protein. Here the sample spans under 200,000 distinct CDR3 sequences, 30% being singletons. This entry belongs to a study of human T cells and chemical hapten exposure. Study-level information: A 2 cm by 2 cm inner upper arm patch received 2% DPC for sensitization. Small pooled library volume differences mainly caused per-sample TCR yield variation.

This sample's time point: pre-sensitization, week 0. Documented treatment: therapeutic diphenylcyclopropenone sensitization with weekly scalp DPC. Phlebotomy was performed prior to application of every patch test. The study, taken as a whole, reports: There were significantly more large CDR3 similarity clusters among expanded TCRs than among controls.

V lost 2 bases and J lost 5, with 20 bases in between. This CDR3 is built from 16 residues. The germline V gene encodes CDR1 SGHRS and CDR2 YFSETQ. The specimen was whole blood, collected in connection with sensitization to the hapten diphenylcyclopropenone (DPC). This chain links TRBV5-1 with TRBJ2-7; D gene unclear. The sequence was collected from a woman in her twenties or thirties with alopecia areata. Some clones in this sample may be carry-over from other donors' samples. Here the CDR3 DNA reads TGCGCCAGCAGCTTAACGGGTTCGTCACGTGGAGACGAGCAGTACTTC. This sequence encodes CASSLTGSSRGDEQYF.